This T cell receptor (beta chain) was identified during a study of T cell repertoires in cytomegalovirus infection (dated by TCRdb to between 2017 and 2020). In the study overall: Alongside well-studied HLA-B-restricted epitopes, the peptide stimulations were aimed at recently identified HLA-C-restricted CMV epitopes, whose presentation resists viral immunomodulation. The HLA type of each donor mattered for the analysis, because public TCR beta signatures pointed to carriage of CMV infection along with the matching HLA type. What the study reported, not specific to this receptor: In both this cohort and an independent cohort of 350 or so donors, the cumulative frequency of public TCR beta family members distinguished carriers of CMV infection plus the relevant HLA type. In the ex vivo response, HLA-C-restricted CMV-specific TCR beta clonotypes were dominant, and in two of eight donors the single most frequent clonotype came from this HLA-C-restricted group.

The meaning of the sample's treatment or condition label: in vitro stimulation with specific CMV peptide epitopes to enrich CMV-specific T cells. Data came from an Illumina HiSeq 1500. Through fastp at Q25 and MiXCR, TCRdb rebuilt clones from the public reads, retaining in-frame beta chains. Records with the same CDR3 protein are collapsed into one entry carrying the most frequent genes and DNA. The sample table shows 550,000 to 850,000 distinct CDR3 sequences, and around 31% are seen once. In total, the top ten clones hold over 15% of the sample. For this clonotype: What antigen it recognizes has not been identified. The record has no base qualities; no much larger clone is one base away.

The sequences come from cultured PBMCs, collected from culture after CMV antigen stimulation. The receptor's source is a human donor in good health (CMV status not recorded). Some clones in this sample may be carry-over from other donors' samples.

The DNA sequence is given as TGTGCCAGTAGTATAGATCCGGGACAGACAACTTCGGGGCAGTTCTTC. Translated, this gives CASSIDPGQTTSGQFF. The chain was built from TRBV19 and TRBJ2-1; TRBD1 lines up with 7 middle nucleotides. The CDR3 spans 16 residues, from the cysteine through the phenylalanine. The read is trimmed to its CDR3 DNA, 48 bases read in frame from base 1. The germline V and J ends show losses of 0 bases and 12 bases respectively, and no gene match explains 14 bases of the junction. As encoded in the germline V gene (reference sequence), CDR1 is LNHDA while CDR2 is SQIVND.